The entry that follows covers one TCR beta chain sequence. The antigen remains unidentified. TCRdb reprocessed the 5' RACE reads; each CDR3 protein has one entry and no DNA is given. The sample holds about 550,000 distinct CDR3 sequences. The data were obtained in a study of T cells expressing NK-cell markers. Study-level information: Eight donors were sequenced, seven testing HCMV-seropositive and one testing seronegative.

The V gene's germline CDR1 is DFQATT and CDR2 SNEGSKA (reference sequence). CDR3 size: 13 residues. Study-wide findings and caveats: NKG2C+ dominant clonotypes from 5 to 7 donors made up roughly 1.0-8% of CD8+ T cells. It was still unclear whether expanded NKG2C+ T cell clones were HCMV specific. Where several donors were concerned, these clonotypes also led the CD3+CD56-NKG2C+ fraction.

The chain joins TRBV20-1 to TRBJ1-4. Sequences were obtained from blood T cells: a sorted CD56 or NKG2C T cell subset, CD4+ or CD8+ T cells, or bulk PBMC T cells (not recorded which). This receptor was obtained from a young man in good health. CDR3 loop: CSARGASNEKLFF.